These T cell receptor beta chains were read from a single sample in a study of T cell responses to AZD1222 COVID-19 vaccine. Profiled with immunoSEQ multiplex PCR; TCRdb holds only in-frame clones, not every one. The sample records 95,000 to 150,000 clones, 75% to 90% being singletons. The material was peripheral blood, obtained on day 0 of AZD1222 vaccination. Receptors originate from an adult in good health. CDR3s include the opening cysteine and the closing phenylalanine or tryptophan.

j_gene	v_gene	CDR3aa
TRBJ2-7	TRBV7-2	CASSLLSGVASYEQYF
TRBJ2-7	TRBV3-1/TRBV3-2	CASSQSDRDNEQYF
TRBJ2-5	TRBV6-5	CASSYDETQYF
TRBJ2-2	TRBV5-1	CASSPGLAGGRITGELFF
TRBJ2-6	TRBV11-2	CASSPHHGSSGANVLTF
TRBJ2-1	TRBV6-5	CASSYSGGGNEQFF
TRBJ1-3	TRBV6-5	CASSYGGNLGNTIYF
TRBJ1-2	TRBV6-5	CASTLEGQLPYGYTF
TRBJ2-7	TRBV11-2	CASSLDHATYEQYF
TRBJ1-2	TRBV12-3/TRBV12-4	CASSFQGEYGYTF
TRBJ1-1	TRBV12-3/TRBV12-4	CASSGQVSEAFF
TRBJ1-3	TRBV7-9	CASSLTLQGGHTIYF
TRBJ1-4	TRBV15	CATSRGTPSNEKLFF
TRBJ2-7	TRBV6-5	CASSYSGGFSSYEQYF
TRBJ2-7	TRBV6-4	CASSERTPPREDYEQYF
TRBJ2-7	TRBV6-5	CASSLGQGYYEQYF
TRBJ1-5	TRBV14	CASSQKTEGSSNQPQHF
TRBJ2-2	TRBV3-1/TRBV3-2	CASSQGWLAGFTGELFF
TRBJ1-6	TRBV14	CASSQPHRGQRDSPLHF
TRBJ1-1	TRBV29-1	CSTNRVGTEAFF
TRBJ1-2	TRBV4-1	CASSQDTRRAF
TRBJ2-7	TRBV7-6	CASSSYWSEQYF
TRBJ1-1	TRBV5-5	CASRRDNRGNTEAFF
TRBJ2-1	TRBV28	CASSQAAGGRNEQFF
TRBJ1-2	TRBV29-1	CSVPTSGGNYGYTF
TRBJ1-5	TRBV7-9	CASSLVGDQPQHF
TRBJ1-1	TRBV6-2/TRBV6-3	CASSFMDSLITEAFF
TRBJ2-1	TRBV11-2	CASSPYGFSSGGNEQFF
TRBJ1-4	TRBV29-1	CSAQERTNEKLFF
TRBJ2-1	TRBV4-2	CASSQVLDEQFF
TRBJ1-1	TRBV28	CASSFPNTEAFF
TRBJ2-2	TRBV7-2	CASSLVAGGFGELFF
TRBJ2-3	TRBV30	CAWSSGQLADTQYF
TRBJ2-7	TRBV3-1/TRBV3-2	CASSQGSGDEQYF
TRBJ2-7	TRBV6-5	CASRGTGLSSYEQYF
TRBJ2-7	TRBV7-9	CASSLSWGDEQYF
TRBJ1-5	TRBV6-2/TRBV6-3	CASSYGDIEGTQHF
TRBJ2-1	TRBV5-1	CASSLALRSGEQFF
TRBJ1-4	TRBV28	CATTSPFIEKLFF
TRBJ2-1	TRBV27	CASRRKGLAGNNEQFF
TRBJ1-6	TRBV18	CASSPFSDRSHSPLHF
TRBJ1-1	TRBV11-2	CASSPKGGAFF
TRBJ2-5	TRBV11-3	CASSLRQETQYF
TRBJ1-3	TRBV7-2	CASSSGEGNTIYF
TRBJ2-3	TRBV7-9	CASSPPGQVFEYF
TRBJ2-7	TRBV9	CASSVATGAYEQYF
TRBJ1-4	TRBV19	CASNGVRWELFF
TRBJ1-2	TRBV15	CATSREFAGRGFYGYTF
TRBJ2-4	TRBV9	CASSVGTARINIQYF
TRBJ2-1	TRBV7-2	CASSLGGTPRNEQFF
TRBJ1-4	TRBV15	CATSRGRGLVEKLFF
TRBJ2-1	TRBV24-1	CATSEKGLAGARQFF
TRBJ1-5	TRBV30	CAWSVRGQVSNQPQHF
TRBJ1-4	TRBV4-3	CASSQEGGIRGEKLFF
TRBJ2-7	TRBV18	CASSPSGVSSYEQYF